What follows are 32 T cell receptor beta chains derived from one specimen sequenced in a study of cytomegalovirus exposure and HLA in healthy donors. PCR amplification relied on 60 Vbeta primers (plus 13 Jbeta primers). Produced via immunoSEQ multiplex PCR; TCRdb's table is partial and in-frame only. The sample yields 120,000 or so clones, roughly 78% seen once. The sample taken for sequencing was PBMCs. The receptors derive from a man aged 25-45 years in good health and CMV-seropositive.

A few counts support this clone. The V call is TRBV7-8, the J call TRBJ2-7; maybe TRBD2 (6 bases). Per germline, CDR1 SGHVS and CDR2 FQNEAQ. The CDR3 spans 15 residues. Between the trimmed V and J ends, which lost 4 bases and 1 base, there was a span of 14 bases. CDR3 in DNA: TGTGCCAGCAGCTCGAGCAGGGACTTATCCTACGAGCAGTACTTC. Translated, it gives CASSSSRDLSYEQYF.

This chain links TRBV21-1 with TRBJ1-3; TRBD1 is taken as the D call from the table, unchecked against the DNA. TRBV21-1 is assigned pseudogene status. The CDR3 sequence is 15 residues long. The CDR3 region has the DNA TGTGCCAGCAGCAAATCCCGGGACAGGGGAAACACCATATATTTT. Translation: CASSKSRDRGNTIYF.

The chain joins TRBV27 to TRBJ2-1, with 7 nucleotides matching TRBD2. V gave up 2 bases and J gave up 6 bases; unmatched junction bases: 1. The CDR3 runs to 13 residues. CDR1 MNHEY and CDR2 SMNVEV come from the germline V gene (reference sequence). CDR3 sequence: CASSLGRVNEQFF. CDR3 DNA sequence: TGTGCCAGCAGTTTAGGGAGGGTCAATGAGCAGTTCTTC.

The rearrangement joins TRBV30 to TRBJ2-1; D ambiguous. The CDR3 is 13 residues long. Germline CDR1 reads GTSNPN; CDR2 reads SVGIG (reference sequence). Trimming left V 4 bases short and J 4 bases short, with 11 bases between. The CDR3 is CAWTVRYYNEQFF. CDR3 DNA: TGTGCCTGGACCGTTAGATATTACAATGAGCAGTTCTTC.

The chain has TRBV4-1 and TRBJ2-7; the match to TRBD2 covers 13 bases. This CDR3 contains 14 residues. The germline CDR1 and CDR2 sequences are MGHRA and YSYEKL. The V segment lost 4 bases and the J segment 7 bases; nucleotides outside the gene matches: 4. The CDR3 protein is CASSPTGLAGEQYF. Written as DNA, the CDR3 is TGCGCCAGCAGCCCCACGGGACTAGCGGGGGAGCAGTACTTC.

The chain has TRBV6-5 and TRBJ2-1; 9 bases line up with TRBD2. In germline, CDR1 is MNHEY, CDR2 SVGAGI. The CDR3 spans 15 residues. V was pared by 2 bases and J by 4 bases, with 3 bases of the junction left unmatched. CDR3 bases: TGTGCCAGCAGTTACGGGACTAGCTTTTACAATGAGCAGTTCTTC. Translated: CASSYGTSFYNEQFF.

The table lists this clone with a few counts. V gene TRBV30 combines with J gene TRBJ2-7; TRBD2 matches at 10 bases. Per the germline V gene, CDR1 is GTSNPN and CDR2 is SVGIG (reference sequence). J gave up 5 bases and V 5 bases, and 6 bases lay outside the gene matches. This CDR3 has 13 residues. The CDR3 loop is CAWATSGYNEQYF. CDR3 coding DNA: TGTGCCTGGGCGACTAGCGGGTATAACGAGCAGTACTTC.

This clone was observed a single time. V gene TRBV11-2 combines with J gene TRBJ2-7; D is perhaps TRBD1 (5 bases). The CDR3 covers 14 residues. V dropped 2 bases and J dropped 2 bases, with 10 bases sitting between them. In germline, CDR1 is SGHAT, CDR2 FQNNGV. The CDR3 DNA reads TGTGCCAGCAGCTTACTTCCAGGGCCCTACGAGCAGTACTTC. This sequence encodes CASSLLPGPYEQYF.

This clone was recorded once. This chain uses TRBV6-1 with TRBJ1-2; TRBD1 agrees at 9 bases. The CDR3 spans 15 residues. CDR1 is MNHNS and CDR2 is SASEGT in the germline V gene. The trim removed 3 bases at V and 5 bases at J, leaving 7 bases unmatched. The CDR3 coding sequence is TGTGCCAGCAGTGAGAAACAGGGGGCGAGGTATGGCTACACCTTC. The encoded protein is CASSEKQGARYGYTF.

Points on this clone: This sample also contains other DNA sequences that code for the same CDR3. The gene calls are TRBV5-1 and TRBJ1-2, with TRBD1 identical over 7 bases. The junction had 10 bases not matched to a gene; V was cut back by 4 bases and J by 4 bases. This CDR3 is 15 amino acids long. Germline V CDR1 and CDR2: SGHRS, YFSETQ. CDR3 loop: CASSLRQGWIYGYTF. The CDR3 nucleotides are TGCGCCAGCAGCCTGAGACAGGGTTGGATCTATGGCTACACCTTC.

A few counts support this clone. The genes are TRBV5-1 and TRBJ2-7; TRBD2 agrees at 9 bases. The CDR3 sequence is 16 residues long. Germline V lookup: CDR1 SGHRS, CDR2 YFSETQ. V lost 4 bases, J lost 6 bases, and 14 bases stayed unmatched. CDR3 bases: TGCGCCAGCAGCCGTATGCCACTGGCGGGAGGGCTCGAGCAGTACTTC. This sequence encodes CASSRMPLAGGLEQYF. Combining the CDR3 with reference TRBV5-1 and TRBJ2-7 gives the whole variable domain KAGVTQTPRYLIKTRGQQVTLSCSPISGHRSVSWYQQTPGQGLQFLFEYFSETQRNKGNFPGRFSGRQFSNSRSEMNVSTLELGDSALYLCASSRMPLAGGLEQYFGPGTRLTVT.

The chain links TRBV27 to TRBJ2-3; 7 bases line up with TRBD2. The germline CDR1 and CDR2 sequences are MNHEY and SMNVEV (reference sequence). The CDR3 consists of 17 residues. After removal of 5 bases from V and 2 bases from J, the junction contained 13 bases not matched to a gene. The CDR3 reads CASSGLSSGGPTDTQYF. DNA of the CDR3: TGTGCCAGCAGTGGTCTATCTAGCGGAGGACCCACAGATACGCAGTATTTT.

A single count supports this clone. J is TRBJ2-1 and V is TRBV11-2, with 11 bases fitting TRBD2. J was trimmed by 6 bases and V by 5 bases; bases with no gene match: 3. The CDR3 consists of 14 residues. Per germline, CDR1 SGHAT and CDR2 FQNNGV. The DNA for the CDR3 is TGTGCCAGCAGCCGCGGGACTAGCGGCAATGAGCAGTTCTTC. This encodes CASSRGTSGNEQFF.

This clone was counted between two and nine times. V and J are TRBV29-1 and TRBJ1-2; a possible D gene is TRBD1 (5 bases). CDR3 size: 13 residues. Germline V gene data show CDR1 as SQVTM and CDR2 as ANQGSEA. V was clipped by 5 bases and J by 1 base, with 11 bases between them. The CDR3 sequence: CSVPREGNYGYTF. In DNA, the CDR3 is TGCAGCGTTCCCAGGGAGGGTAACTATGGCTACACCTTC.

The chain carries TRBV7-2 and TRBJ2-1, with 9 bases that match TRBD2. The germline V gene encodes CDR1 SGHTA and CDR2 FQGNSA. The length of the CDR3 is 13 residues. The V segment lost 8 bases and the J segment 8 bases; nucleotides outside the gene matches: 7. CDR3 nucleotide sequence: TGTGCCAGCCAAAGCGGGGGGAGGTATGAGCAGTTCTTC. Translated: CASQSGGRYEQFF.

This chain joins TRBV5-4 and TRBJ2-1; 7 positions match TRBD2. Germline V CDR1 and CDR2: SGHNT, YYREEE (reference sequence). The V gene end was trimmed by 0 bases and the J gene end by 6 bases; junction bases not matched to a gene: 9. The CDR3 totals 16 residues. The CDR3 is CASSLAGAGQGNEQFF. The CDR3 bases are TGTGCCAGCAGCTTGGCCGGAGCGGGGCAGGGCAATGAGCAGTTCTTC.

The chain carries TRBV19 and TRBJ2-7; TRBD2 might be the D (5 bases). CDR3 length: 15 amino acids. The germline V gene has CDR1 LNHDA and CDR2 SQIVND (reference sequence). V lost 5 bases and J lost 3, with 17 bases in between. The DNA for the CDR3 is TGTGCCAGTAGTTTATCCCCCGAGGGCAGCTACGAGCAGTACTTC. It encodes CASSLSPEGSYEQYF.

About this clone itself: At one end, the junction sequence differs from germline, possibly due to a read error. This chain connects TRBV7-7 to TRBJ2-1, with 8 bases aligning to TRBD2. The CDR3 consists of 14 residues. Germline V gives CDR1 SSHAT, CDR2 FNYEAQ (reference sequence). The CDR3 sequence: CASSPGLARHEQFF. For the CDR3, the DNA is TGTGCTAGCAGCCCCGGACTAGCTCGTCATGAGCAGTTCTTC.

The rearrangement joins TRBV9 to TRBJ1-2, with TRBD1 as a possible D gene (6 bases). Trimming stripped 3 bases from V and 5 bases from J, with 17 bases between. Germline lookup yields CDR1 SGDLS and CDR2 YYNGEE. CDR3 length: 15 amino acids. This chain's CDR3 is CASSAQGSHRYGYTF. The CDR3, as DNA: TGTGCCAGCAGCGCGCAGGGGTCCCATCGGTATGGCTACACCTTC.

The chain has TRBV28 and TRBJ2-7; a weak D match, TRBD2 (5 bases). The length of the CDR3 is 11 residues. V was clipped by 6 bases and J by 3 bases, with 6 bases between them. CDR1 and CDR2 from the germline V gene are MDHEN and SYDVKM. The CDR3 region has the DNA TGTGCCAGCAGAGAGGGCTACGAGCAGTACTTC. This sequence encodes CASREGYEQYF.

This clone has only a few counts. This chain uses TRBV27 with TRBJ1-1; the D is unclear. Germline values: CDR1 MNHEY, CDR2 SMNVEV (reference sequence). V shed 2 bases and J shed 0 bases, with 10 bases lying between them. This CDR3 has 15 residues. CDR3 sequence reads: CASSLGTLMNTEAFF. CDR3 bases: TGTGCCAGCAGTTTAGGCACCCTGATGAACACTGAAGCTTTCTTT.

The CDR3 DNA reads TGTGCCAGTAGTATAGGCCGGGGGGGACTAGCGGGAGGTCTAGCCAAAAACATTCAGTACTTC. Translated: CASSIGRGGLAGGLAKNIQYF. The genes are TRBV19 and TRBJ2-4, with 15 nucleotides matching TRBD2. From germline, CDR1 is LNHDA and CDR2 SQIVND (reference sequence). The J segment lost 0 bases and the V segment lost 1 base, leaving 10 bases of the junction unmatched. This CDR3 is built from 21 residues.

This chain connects TRBV19 to TRBJ2-3; 13 bases map to TRBD2. The V gene end was trimmed by 5 bases and the J gene end by 5 bases; junction bases not matched to a gene: 7. Germline-derived CDR1 and CDR2 are LNHDA and SQIVND (reference sequence). The CDR3 extends over 16 amino acids. CDR3 protein: CASSLGLAGVRDTQYF. The CDR3 coding sequence is TGTGCCAGTAGTTTAGGACTAGCGGGAGTCAGAGATACGCAGTATTTT. The whole variable domain, remainder taken from reference TRBV19 and TRBJ2-3, is DGGITQSPKYLFRKEGQNVTLSCEQNLNHDAMYWYRQDPGQGLRLIYYSQIVNDFQKGDIAEGYSVSREKKESFPLTVTSAQKNPTAFYLCASSLGLAGVRDTQYFGPGTRLTVL.

The genes are TRBV4-3 and TRBJ2-7; 13 positions match TRBD2. Germline CDR1 is LGHNA and CDR2 is YSLEER. The CDR3 totals 16 residues. V shed 4 bases, J shed 2 bases, and the junction held 5 bases outside the gene matches. In DNA, the CDR3 is TGCGCCAGCAGCCCTTCCGGACTAGCGGGAGCCTACGAGCAGTACTTC. It yields the protein CASSPSGLAGAYEQYF.

This chain joins TRBV5-1 and TRBJ1-1, with D unclear. The CDR3 covers 15 residues. Germline V gives CDR1 SGHRS, CDR2 YFSETQ. The ends were cut back, 0 bases at V and 1 base at J, with 10 bases in the middle. The DNA for the CDR3 is TGCGCCAGCAGCTTGGTGGCAGGCCCGAACACTGAAGCTTTCTTT. Translated: CASSLVAGPNTEAFF.

V gene TRBV27 combines with J gene TRBJ1-5; 9 nucleotides align to TRBD1. Unmatched junction bases numbered 9, after V lost 6 bases and J lost 6 bases. CDR3 length equals 15 residues. Per germline, CDR1 MNHEY and CDR2 SMNVEV (reference sequence). The CDR3, as DNA: TGTGCCAGCAGACCGGGAGGGACAGGGCCTCAGCCCCAGCATTTT. It translates to CASRPGGTGPQPQHF.

Only a few counts were recorded for this clone. This sequence joins TRBV15 and TRBJ2-2; maybe TRBD1 (6 bases). The CDR3 extends over 15 amino acids. The germline V and J ends were trimmed by 2 bases and 8 bases, with 15 bases remaining between them. Germline V gene lookup returns CDR1 LNHNV and CDR2 YYDKDF (reference sequence). The CDR3 reads CATSRPIPGVGELFF. CDR3 sequence (DNA): TGTGCCACCAGCAGACCGATCCCAGGGGTAGGGGAGCTGTTTTTT.

This chain links TRBV7-2 with TRBJ2-7; 13 nucleotides agree with TRBD2. Germline V lookup: CDR1 SGHTA, CDR2 FQGNSA. J was trimmed by 5 bases and V by 5 bases; bases with no gene match: 3. This CDR3 comprises 14 residues. The CDR3 region is CASSRGLAGDEQYF. DNA for the CDR3: TGTGCCAGCAGCCGCGGACTAGCGGGAGACGAGCAGTACTTC.

The chain is built from TRBV10-3 and TRBJ1-2, with 10 bases aligning to TRBD1. The V gene end was trimmed by 10 bases and the J gene end by 6 bases; junction bases not matched to a gene: 8. Germline V gene sequence: CDR1 ENHRY, CDR2 SYGVKD. CDR3 length: 13 amino acids. As DNA, the CDR3 is TGTGCCACCCTCTCCGGGACAGGGGATGGCTACACCTTC. It translates to CATLSGTGDGYTF.

V gene TRBV9 combines with J gene TRBJ2-1; D remains unclear. V lost 3 bases to trimming and J lost 12 bases, with 7 bases between them. Germline CDR1 reads SGDLS; CDR2 reads YYNGEE. There are 10 residues in the CDR3. In DNA form, the CDR3 reads TGTGCCAGCAGCGGTAATAGGCAGTTCTTC. It specifies CASSGNRQFF.

V usage is TRBV7-3 and J usage is TRBJ2-7; the match to TRBD2 covers 9 bases. Germline CDR1 and CDR2: SGHTA and FQGTGA. The CDR3 is 19 amino acids. J lost 6 bases, V lost 0 bases, and 18 bases had no gene match. The CDR3, as DNA: TGTGCCAGCAGCTTAACCCTCAGGGGTGCGGGAGGGCCAGATTCCGAGCAGTACTTC. This sequence encodes CASSLTLRGAGGPDSEQYF.

The chain is built from TRBV19 and TRBJ2-7, with a possible D match to TRBD2 (6 bases). There are 15 residues in the CDR3. Germline V gene lookup returns CDR1 LNHDA and CDR2 SQIVND (reference sequence). Deletions cut 1 base from V and 6 bases from J, with 16 bases between. The CDR3 is CASSIGGNPSSEQYF. The CDR3 nucleotides are TGTGCCAGTAGTATAGGCGGGAACCCCTCGAGCGAGCAGTACTTC.